The 23 T cell receptor beta chains presented below share a single source sample, sequenced in a study of blood T cell repertoires in COVID-19 (dated by TCRdb to about 2020). Library method: the immunoSEQ multiplex PCR assay. TCRdb carries this immuneACCESS record with in-frame sequences only. Its versions omit some clonotypes, under half of them owing to an unresolved V gene in the studies checked, with the rest unexplained. This sample holds a few hundred thousand clones; around nine tenths were observed only once. Roughly 2.9% of the sample belongs to the ten largest clones. The sample comprised PBMCs or T cells enriched from blood (not recorded which). The source of these receptors is a woman aged 45 to 65 who had been exposed to COVID-19.

The rearrangement uses TRBV4-2 and TRBJ2-3; 10 nucleotides agree with TRBD1. V was clipped by 0 bases and J by 3 bases; unmatched bases: 9. Germline CDR1 LGHNA, CDR2 YNFKEQ. This CDR3 has 18 amino acids. CDR3 sequence reads: CASSQERRAGQGTDTQYF. Here the CDR3 DNA reads TGTGCCAGCAGCCAAGAACGGCGGGCGGGACAGGGGACAGATACGCAGTATTTT.

The J gene is TRBJ2-3, the V gene TRBV19, with 10 bases matching TRBD2. J was trimmed by 0 bases and V by 6 bases; bases with no gene match: 6. This CDR3 region has 16 residues. Germline-derived CDR1 and CDR2 are LNHDA and SQIVND (reference sequence). The CDR3: CASSILAGTSTDTQYF. DNA for the CDR3: TGTGCCAGTAGCATACTAGCGGGGACGAGCACAGATACGCAGTATTTT.

The J gene is TRBJ1-1, the V gene TRBV5-1; D is perhaps TRBD1 (5 bases). This CDR3 region has 13 residues. Deletions cut 3 bases from V and 1 base from J, with 7 bases between. Germline CDR1 reads SGHRS; CDR2 reads YFSETQ. The CDR3 region is CASSSQGNTEAFF. CDR3 nucleotides: TGCGCCAGCAGCTCCCAGGGGAACACTGAAGCTTTCTTT.

This clone turned up a few times. This chain joins TRBV6-5 and TRBJ1-2; a possible D gene is TRBD1 (5 bases). This CDR3 has 13 amino acids. V lost 8 bases and J lost 1, with 11 bases in between. Germline CDR1 reads MNHEY; CDR2 reads SVGAGI. This chain's CDR3 is CASRRDLNYGYTF. The CDR3 DNA reads TGTGCCAGCCGCAGGGATCTTAACTATGGCTACACCTTC.

The gene calls are TRBV5-4 and TRBJ1-2; D gene unclear. V was cut by 3 bases and J by 3 bases, with 9 bases left in between. CDR1 is SGHNT and CDR2 is YYREEE in the germline V gene (reference sequence). The CDR3 totals 13 residues. This chain's CDR3 is CASSYPRDYGYTF. CDR3 nucleotide sequence: TGTGCCAGCAGCTACCCGAGGGACTATGGCTACACCTTC.

V and J are TRBV20-1 and TRBJ1-1; the D is unclear. The CDR3 consists of 11 residues. Trimming took off 2 bases at V and 7 bases at J, with 8 bases between the two ends. Germline CDR1 and CDR2: DFQATT and SNEGSKA (reference sequence). The DNA for the CDR3 is TGCAGTGCTAGAATCAGTCATGAAGCTTTCTTT. Translation gives CSARISHEAFF.

The chain links TRBV2 to TRBJ1-6; TRBD1 aligns across 10 bases. Germline CDR1 SNHLY, CDR2 FYNNEI. There are 15 residues in the CDR3. Unmatched junction bases numbered 2, after V lost 4 bases and J lost 5 bases. For the CDR3, the DNA is TGTGCCAGCAGTGGGGGACAGGGGAATAATTCACCCCTCCACTTT. It encodes CASSGGQGNNSPLHF.

V is TRBV6-1 and J is TRBJ1-6, with TRBD1 as a possible D gene (5 bases). Germline values: CDR1 MNHNS, CDR2 SASEGT. V shed 4 bases and J shed 5 bases, with 15 bases lying between them. This CDR3 has 16 amino acids. Here the CDR3 DNA reads TGTGCCAGCAGTGGATTATGGGCAGGGAATAATTCACCCCTCCACTTT. Its translation: CASSGLWAGNNSPLHF.

The chain recombines TRBV3-1 (or the pseudogene TRBV3-2) with TRBJ2-7; 9 bases map to TRBD1. CDR3 length: 12 residues. V lost 5 bases and J lost 11; bases outside the gene matches: 7. CDR1 is LGHDT and CDR2 is YNNKEL in the germline V gene (reference sequence). The CDR3 sequence is CASSAAQGAKYF. As DNA, the CDR3 is TGTGCCAGCAGCGCAGCACAGGGGGCAAAGTACTTC.

The chain uses TRBV20-1 and TRBJ2-7, with D possibly being TRBD1 (5 bases). Germline V lookup: CDR1 DFQATT, CDR2 SNEGSKA (reference sequence). This CDR3 is 11 amino acids long. Trimming took off 4 bases at V and 5 bases at J, with 9 bases between the two ends. CDR3 nucleotides: TGCAGTGCTAACTCAGGGCACGAGCAGTACTTC. Its protein product is CSANSGHEQYF.

The chain employs TRBV2 and TRBJ1-6; D is unresolved. Germline assignment: CDR1 SNHLY and CDR2 FYNNEI. The germline V and J ends were trimmed by 0 bases and 7 bases, with 10 bases remaining between them. The CDR3 consists of 15 residues. The CDR3 DNA sequence: TGTGCCAGCAGTGAAGCCACTAGGTTAAATTCACCCCTCCACTTT. Translated, it gives CASSEATRLNSPLHF.

The chain has TRBV4-2 and TRBJ1-3; 12 bases agree with TRBD1. V trimming: 4 bases; J trimming: 4 bases; junction bases outside the gene matches: 8. The CDR3 loop spans 17 amino acids. Germline lookup yields CDR1 LGHNA and CDR2 YNFKEQ. CDR3 in amino acids: CASSRPGQGAGGNTIYF. In DNA, the CDR3 is TGTGCCAGCAGCCGACCGGGACAGGGGGCGGGAGGAAACACCATATATTTT.

The chain carries TRBV7-9 and TRBJ1-5, with 8 bases identical to TRBD1. CDR3 size: 18 residues. Germline CDR1 and CDR2: SEHNR and FQNEAQ (reference sequence). The ends lost 6 bases at V and 0 bases at J; junction bases unmatched: 13. CDR3 coding DNA: TGTGCCAGCAGTCAAGCGACAGGGGCCGGGGGTAGCAATCAGCCCCAGCATTTT. Translating it yields CASSQATGAGGSNQPQHF.

The V gene is TRBV14, the J gene TRBJ1-4; TRBD1 aligns across 7 bases. Germline CDR1 SGHDN, CDR2 FVKESK. With V trimmed by 4 bases and J by 2 bases, 1 base remained unmatched. The CDR3 has 14 amino acids. This CDR3 is CASSRGGTNEKLFF. As DNA, the CDR3 is TGTGCCAGCAGCCGAGGGGGCACTAATGAAAAACTGTTTTTT.

This clone was detected once. This sequence joins TRBV24-1 and TRBJ2-3; maybe TRBD1 (6 bases). Trimming shortened V by 4 bases and J by 3 bases, and 16 bases separated the two germline ends. From germline, CDR1 is KGHDR and CDR2 SFDVKD. The CDR3 consists of 16 residues. The CDR3 DNA reads TGTGCCACCAGTGAACGACAGGAACTCGCAACAGATACGCAGTATTTT. It specifies CATSERQELATDTQYF.

The chain is built from TRBV5-1 and TRBJ1-2; 7 nucleotides match TRBD1. The junction had 5 bases not matched to a gene; V was cut back by 4 bases and J by 5 bases. Per germline, CDR1 SGHRS and CDR2 YFSETQ. The CDR3 consists of 13 residues. The CDR3 region has the DNA TGCGCCAGCAGCCGGGGGACAGTTTATGGCTACACCTTC. Its protein is CASSRGTVYGYTF.

The genes are TRBV6-2 or TRBV6-3 and TRBJ2-1; 8 bases are a match to TRBD2. The CDR3 loop spans 16 amino acids. Germline lookup yields CDR1 MNHEY and CDR2 SVGEGT. V trimming: 4 bases; J trimming: 3 bases; junction bases outside the gene matches: 8. CDR3 coding DNA: TGTGCCAGCAGTTCAGCTAGCGGGCGGTACTACAATGAGCAGTTCTTC. This translates into CASSSASGRYYNEQFF.

The rearrangement links TRBV6-5 to TRBJ1-1; D is undetermined. The germline CDR1 and CDR2 sequences are MNHEY and SVGAGI. This CDR3 is 13 amino acids long. CDR3 in amino acids: CAAIEASRTEAFF. The DNA for the CDR3 is TGTGCTGCGATAGAGGCCAGTAGGACTGAAGCTTTCTTT.

This chain uses TRBV19 with TRBJ1-3, with 8 positions matching TRBD1. The ends lost 8 bases at V and 0 bases at J; junction bases unmatched: 0. This CDR3 has 13 amino acids. Germline values: CDR1 LNHDA, CDR2 SQIVND (reference sequence). CDR3: CASGTGSGNTIYF. The CDR3 DNA is TGTGCCAGTGGGACAGGCTCTGGAAACACCATATATTTT. The complete variable domain, with remaining parts taken from reference TRBV19 and TRBJ1-3, reads DGGITQSPKYLFRKEGQNVTLSCEQNLNHDAMYWYRQDPGQGLRLIYYSQIVNDFQKGDIAEGYSVSREKKESFPLTVTSAQKNPTAFYLCASGTGSGNTIYFGEGSWLTVV.

Details on this clone: The same CDR3 is also encoded by other DNA sequences in this sample. The chain has TRBV9 and TRBJ1-2; 8 positions match TRBD1. Germline CDR1 reads SGDLS; CDR2 reads YYNGEE. The CDR3 loop spans 14 amino acids. V shed 0 bases, J shed 2 bases, and the junction held 0 bases outside the gene matches. The CDR3 bases are TGTGCCAGCAGCGTAGGACAGGGGAACTATGGCTACACCTTC. The encoded protein is CASSVGQGNYGYTF.

The chain has TRBV29-1 and TRBJ1-1; D might be TRBD1 (5 bases). From germline, CDR1 is SQVTM and CDR2 ANQGSEA. The CDR3 spans 14 residues. Trimming pared 7 bases from V and 5 bases from J, leaving 20 bases between. In nucleotides, the CDR3 is TGCAGCGCTATCCGTGGGACGGCGGGGACTGAAGCTTTCTTT. Its protein product is CSAIRGTAGTEAFF.

V gene TRBV9 combines with J gene TRBJ1-3; 10 bases fit TRBD1. Germline values: CDR1 SGDLS, CDR2 YYNGEE. With V trimmed by 3 bases and J by 1 base, 22 bases remained unmatched. CDR3 length: 22 amino acids. Written as DNA, the CDR3 is TGTGCCAGCAGCGAACAACCGGGACAGGGGAAACAGGCTCTTCAGTCTGGAAACACCATATATTTT. It specifies CASSEQPGQGKQALQSGNTIYF.

This chain's CDR3 is CASSVEGARGEQYF. The CDR3 DNA sequence: TGTGCCAGCAGCGTAGAGGGTGCTCGGGGCGAGCAGTACTTC. The chain combines TRBV9 with TRBJ2-7; maybe TRBD2 (5 bases). CDR3 length equals 14 residues. CDR1 SGDLS and CDR2 YYNGEE come from the germline V gene. Trimming took 0 bases from V and 6 from J, leaving 13 bases between them.